This record covers a single TCR beta chain. How the authors handled the data: Estimation of nucleated cell counts relied on the amplification of reference gene primers. Sequencing was performed with immunoSEQ multiplex PCR; in TCRdb, only in-frame clones are kept and a portion is missing. The V and J calls and the clone size are those of that table, but D and trimming were determined from the DNA. The sample includes hundreds of thousands of clones, 85% of them seen just once. This sample was taken from a study of blood T cell repertoires in COVID-19. For the study at large: The origin of the acute and convalescent COVID-19 samples was the United States, Italy and Spain. PBMCs, B-cell-depleted T cells, or T cells provided the cDNA or gDNA that made up the material.

Germline lookup yields CDR1 SGHTA and CDR2 FQGTGA. The junction had 6 bases not matched to a gene; V was cut back by 1 base and J by 0 bases. CDR3 size: 16 residues. Sequencing was done on a sample of peripheral blood. This clonotype was obtained from a human donor in a cohort sampled during active COVID-19. The V gene is TRBV7-3, the J gene TRBJ2-7, with 7 bases identical to TRBD2. CDR3 residues: CASSLMGGATSYEQYF. The CDR3 DNA reads TGTGCCAGCAGCTTAATGGGAGGGGCAACCTCCTACGAGCAGTACTTC.